The 21 T cell receptor beta chains below were found in one sample sequenced in a study of brain T cells in children with intractable seizures. Clones were read by immunoSEQ multiplex PCR, and TCRdb kept only the in-frame ones, dropping some. This table holds 340,000 or so clones, roughly 92% found once. Time point indicated: blood from clinic visit 5 months post-surgery; TSC patient then seizure free. The source material was peripheral blood, sampled 4 to 6 months after surgery. The receptors shown here come from a boy younger than two with tuberous sclerosis and intractable seizures.

The chain joins TRBV3-1 (or the pseudogene TRBV3-2) to TRBJ2-1; TRBD2 agrees at 15 bases. The CDR3 runs to 17 residues. J gave up 7 bases and V 2 bases, and 6 bases lay outside the gene matches. Germline values: CDR1 LGHDT, CDR2 YNNKEL (reference sequence). CDR3 loop: CASSQRTSGRAGNEQFF. CDR3 coding DNA: TGTGCCAGCAGCCAACGGACTAGCGGGAGGGCCGGTAATGAGCAGTTCTTC.

The genes are TRBV24-1 and TRBJ2-1; 10 positions agree with TRBD1. Germline CDR1 and CDR2: KGHDR and SFDVKD. Unmatched junction bases numbered 5, after V lost 3 bases and J lost 7 bases. This CDR3 is 15 amino acids long. The CDR3 DNA follows: TGTGCCACCAGTGATGGGGGACAGGGGCGGAATGAGCAGTTCTTC. Translating it yields CATSDGGQGRNEQFF.

The V and J genes are TRBV30 and TRBJ2-1; D is perhaps TRBD2 (5 bases). The CDR3 length is 13 residues. Trimming took off 2 bases at V and 7 bases at J, with 12 bases between the two ends. CDR1 and CDR2 from the germline V gene are GTSNPN and SVGIG (reference sequence). This CDR3 reads CAWSSMDSNEQFF. The CDR3 coding sequence is TGTGCCTGGAGTTCTATGGACTCGAATGAGCAGTTCTTC.

The V gene is TRBV6-2 or TRBV6-3, the J gene TRBJ2-2; D gene ambiguous. CDR3 size: 15 residues. V was cut by 5 bases and J by 4 bases, with 14 bases left in between. Germline V CDR1 and CDR2: MNHEY, SVGEGT. The CDR3 protein is CASSLTKLTTGELFF. The CDR3 region has the DNA TGTGCCAGCAGTCTCACAAAACTTACCACCGGGGAGCTGTTTTTT.

The chain uses TRBV6-5 and TRBJ1-3; D is uncertain. Trimming left V 3 bases short and J 0 bases short, with 9 bases between. The CDR3 consists of 15 residues. Germline assignment: CDR1 MNHEY and CDR2 SVGAGI. The CDR3 loop reads CASSYRHSSGNTIYF. The CDR3 DNA reads as TGTGCCAGCAGTTATCGGCATAGCTCTGGAAACACCATATATTTT.

This chain connects TRBV19 to TRBJ2-3; D may be TRBD1 or TRBD2 (5 bases each). Germline V gene data show CDR1 as LNHDA and CDR2 as SQIVND (reference sequence). V dropped 1 base and J dropped 7 bases, with 15 bases sitting between them. The CDR3 is 15 residues long. The CDR3: CASSIGGTSTHTQYF. The CDR3, as DNA: TGTGCCAGTAGTATAGGTGGGACCTCAACACATACGCAGTATTTT. The entire variable domain, with the rest obtained from reference TRBV19 and TRBJ2-3, is as follows: DGGITQSPKYLFRKEGQNVTLSCEQNLNHDAMYWYRQDPGQGLRLIYYSQIVNDFQKGDIAEGYSVSREKKESFPLTVTSAQKNPTAFYLCASSIGGTSTHTQYFGPGTRLTVL.

The chain is built from TRBV7-9 and TRBJ2-5, with D perhaps TRBD1 (5 bases). Per the germline V gene, CDR1 is SEHNR and CDR2 is FQNEAQ (reference sequence). V was clipped by 3 bases and J by 4 bases, with 18 bases between them. The CDR3 length is 16 residues. CDR3 bases: TGTGCCAGCAGCTTGGGGCCCCAGAGGACCCTAGAGACCCAGTACTTC. Translating it yields CASSLGPQRTLETQYF.

The chain links TRBV30 to TRBJ2-1, with a weak D call TRBD2 (5 bases). Germline V gives CDR1 GTSNPN, CDR2 SVGIG (reference sequence). Trimming took off 2 bases at V and 6 bases at J, with 14 bases between the two ends. This CDR3 spans 14 amino acids. The CDR3: CAWSFGLGGNEQFF. DNA for the CDR3: TGTGCCTGGAGTTTCGGCCTAGGAGGCAATGAGCAGTTCTTC.

CDR3 DNA sequence: TGCGCCAGCAGCCAAGTTACCACCTCCTCCTACGAGCAGTACTTC. Residues: CASSQVTTSSYEQYF. The V call is TRBV4-1, the J call TRBJ2-7; D is unclear. The CDR3 has 15 residues. Trimming took 1 base from V and 0 from J, leaving 10 bases between them. The V gene's germline CDR1 is MGHRA and CDR2 YSYEKL.

J is TRBJ1-2 and V is TRBV7-9, with D unclear. This CDR3 is 13 amino acids long. CDR1 and CDR2 from the germline V gene are SEHNR and FQNEAQ (reference sequence). Between the trimmed V and J ends, which lost 1 base and 5 bases, there was a span of 8 bases. CDR3 sequence: CASSLVPEYGYTF. CDR3 DNA sequence: TGTGCCAGCAGCTTAGTTCCAGAGTATGGCTACACCTTC.

V is TRBV2 and J is TRBJ2-1; 15 bases align to TRBD2. CDR3 length: 21 residues. V was pared by 0 bases and J by 7 bases, with 16 bases of the junction left unmatched. CDR1 and CDR2 (germline): SNHLY, FYNNEI. CDR3 residues: CASSEALGLAGGPGTRNEQFF. The CDR3 coding sequence is TGTGCCAGCAGTGAAGCTCTCGGACTAGCGGGAGGGCCGGGTACTCGGAATGAGCAGTTCTTC.

This clone has just one count. This chain connects TRBV7-9 to TRBJ1-1, with TRBD1 matching over 9 bases. CDR1 is SEHNR and CDR2 is FQNEAQ in the germline V gene (reference sequence). The CDR3 contains 16 residues. Trimming cost V 2 bases and J 1 base; bases outside gene matches: 5. CDR3 amino acids: CASSLPGQGQNTEAFF. The CDR3 DNA reads as TGTGCCAGCAGCTTACCGGGACAGGGACAGAACACTGAAGCTTTCTTT.

This chain joins TRBV5-5 and TRBJ1-1; D is uncertain. The CDR3 totals 14 residues. Per germline, CDR1 SGHKS and CDR2 YYEKEE (reference sequence). Deletions cut 3 bases from V and 12 bases from J, with 21 bases between. The CDR3 sequence is CASSSSRALLKTFF. CDR3 DNA: TGTGCCAGCAGCTCTTCGCGGGCCCTCCTCAAAACTTTCTTT.

The rearrangement joins TRBV11-3 to TRBJ2-1; 14 bases align to TRBD2. The CDR3 has 17 residues. Germline V lookup: CDR1 SGHNT, CDR2 YENEEA. Losses at the gene ends were 5 bases for V and 5 bases for J; bases not matched to a gene: 8. DNA of the CDR3: TGTGCCAGCAGCCGTACGGGACTAGCGGGAGCCCACAATGAGCAGTTCTTC. Protein product: CASSRTGLAGAHNEQFF.

This chain links TRBV7-3 with TRBJ2-3, with a possible D match to TRBD2 (7 bases). CDR3 length: 15 amino acids. The germline CDR1 and CDR2 sequences are SGHTA and FQGTGA. V lost 5 bases and J lost 3, with 15 bases in between. The CDR3 protein is CASSKLGGPTDTQYF. For the CDR3, the DNA is TGTGCCAGCAGCAAACTCGGGGGGCCTACAGATACGCAGTATTTT.

The chain has TRBV19 and TRBJ1-5; 12 nucleotides align to TRBD1. The CDR3 consists of 16 residues. Trimming at V came to 5 bases and at J to 7 bases, leaving 9 bases not matched to a gene. CDR1 is LNHDA and CDR2 is SQIVND in the germline V gene (reference sequence). The CDR3 region is CASSGGTGGVWQPQHF. In DNA, the CDR3 is TGTGCCAGTAGTGGAGGGACAGGGGGCGTTTGGCAGCCCCAGCATTTT.

The V call is TRBV6-5, the J call TRBJ2-6; 7 positions match TRBD1. V shed 6 bases, J shed 3 bases, and the junction held 5 bases outside the gene matches. Germline V gives CDR1 MNHEY, CDR2 SVGAGI. The CDR3 is made up of 15 amino acids. CDR3: CASSTGAYGANVLTF. CDR3 in DNA: TGTGCCAGCAGCACAGGGGCCTATGGGGCCAACGTCCTGACTTTC.

This sequence joins TRBV19 and TRBJ1-2; D is possibly TRBD1 (5 bases). There are 17 residues in the CDR3. Trimming left V 7 bases short and J 7 bases short, with 28 bases between. Germline V CDR1 and CDR2: LNHDA, SQIVND (reference sequence). CDR3 DNA sequence: TGTGCCAGTAAGAATGAGGCAGGGACGGAGGGCAGTAGTGGCTACACCTTC. Translated: CASKNEAGTEGSSGYTF.

V usage is TRBV11-2 and J usage is TRBJ2-2, with 14 bases fitting TRBD2. The CDR3 totals 19 residues. Germline loops: CDR1 SGHAT, CDR2 FQNNGV. Germline trimming cut 3 bases from V and 6 bases from J; bases unmatched to any gene: 12. CDR3 sequence (DNA): TGTGCCAGCAGCTTGGGTTCGTGGGGACTAGCGGGAGTTGCCGGGGAGCTGTTTTTT. Its protein is CASSLGSWGLAGVAGELFF.

The chain recombines TRBV12-3 or TRBV12-4 with TRBJ1-2; D call uncertain. The V gene lost 6 bases and the J gene lost 4 bases, with 12 bases spanning the gap. The CDR3 is 13 amino acids. The CDR3 protein is CASRTGSTYGYTF. CDR3 bases: TGTGCCAGCAGGACCGGGTCCACCTATGGCTACACCTTC.

This rearrangement joins TRBV30 to TRBJ1-2; 10 nucleotides line up with TRBD1. CDR3 length: 14 amino acids. Germline V gene data show CDR1 as GTSNPN and CDR2 as SVGIG (reference sequence). Trimming at V came to 1 base and at J to 8 bases, leaving 7 bases not matched to a gene. CDR3 coding DNA: TGTGCCTGGAGTGGACAGGGGGCGACGAGGGGCTACACCTTC. This gives the protein CAWSGQGATRGYTF.